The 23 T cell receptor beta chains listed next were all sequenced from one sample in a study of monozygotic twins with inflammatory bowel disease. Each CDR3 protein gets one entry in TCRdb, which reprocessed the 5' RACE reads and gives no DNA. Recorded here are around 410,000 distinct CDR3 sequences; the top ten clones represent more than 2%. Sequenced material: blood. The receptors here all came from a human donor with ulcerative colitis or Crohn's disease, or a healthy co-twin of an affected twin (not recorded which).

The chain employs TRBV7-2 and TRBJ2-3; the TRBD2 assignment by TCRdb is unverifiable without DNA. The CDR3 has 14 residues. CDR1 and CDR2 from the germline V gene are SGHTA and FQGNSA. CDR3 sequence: CASKTSGGTDTQYF.

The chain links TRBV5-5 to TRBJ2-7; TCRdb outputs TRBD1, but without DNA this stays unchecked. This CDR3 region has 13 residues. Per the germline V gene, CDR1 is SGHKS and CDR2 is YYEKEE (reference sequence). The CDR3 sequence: CASSLAAGDEQYF.

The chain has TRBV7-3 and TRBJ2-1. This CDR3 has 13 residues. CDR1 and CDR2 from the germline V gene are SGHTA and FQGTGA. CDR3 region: CASSLEFSGEQFF.

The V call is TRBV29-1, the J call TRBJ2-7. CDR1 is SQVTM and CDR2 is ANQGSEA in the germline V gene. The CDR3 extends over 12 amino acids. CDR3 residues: CSVVDQAYEQYF.

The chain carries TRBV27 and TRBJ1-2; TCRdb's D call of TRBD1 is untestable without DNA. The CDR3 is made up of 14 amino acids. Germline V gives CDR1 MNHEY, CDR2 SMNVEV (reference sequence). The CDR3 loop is CASKPKGPNYGYTF.

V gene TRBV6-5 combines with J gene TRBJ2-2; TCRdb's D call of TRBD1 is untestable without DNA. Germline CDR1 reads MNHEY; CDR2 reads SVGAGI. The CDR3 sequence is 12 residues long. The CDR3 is CATTGFTGELFF.

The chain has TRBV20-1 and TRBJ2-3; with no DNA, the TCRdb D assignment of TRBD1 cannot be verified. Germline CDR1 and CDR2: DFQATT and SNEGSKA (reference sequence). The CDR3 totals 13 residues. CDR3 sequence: CSAQNPRPDTQYF.

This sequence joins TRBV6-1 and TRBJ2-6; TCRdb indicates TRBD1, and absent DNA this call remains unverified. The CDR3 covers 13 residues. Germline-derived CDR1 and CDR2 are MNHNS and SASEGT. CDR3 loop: CASGGTGANVLTF.

The CDR3 loop reads CASSPLGSVSEQFF. V and J are TRBV4-1 and TRBJ2-1; TCRdb outputs TRBD2, but without DNA this stays unchecked. Germline lookup yields CDR1 MGHRA and CDR2 YSYEKL. This CDR3 region has 14 residues.

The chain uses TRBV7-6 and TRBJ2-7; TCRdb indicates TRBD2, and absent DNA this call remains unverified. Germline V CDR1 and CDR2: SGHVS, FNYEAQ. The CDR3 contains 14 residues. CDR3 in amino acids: CASSLARPGGEQYF.

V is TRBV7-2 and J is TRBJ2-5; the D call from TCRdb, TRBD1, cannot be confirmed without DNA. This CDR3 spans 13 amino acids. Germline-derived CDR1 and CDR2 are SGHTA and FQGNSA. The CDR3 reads CASTRDRGETQYF. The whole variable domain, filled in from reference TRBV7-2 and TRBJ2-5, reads GAGVSQSPSNKVTEKGKDVELRCDPISGHTALYWYRQSLGQGLEFLIYFQGNSAPDKSGLPSDRFSAERTGGSVSTLTIQRTQQEDSAVYLCASTRDRGETQYFGPGTRLLVL.

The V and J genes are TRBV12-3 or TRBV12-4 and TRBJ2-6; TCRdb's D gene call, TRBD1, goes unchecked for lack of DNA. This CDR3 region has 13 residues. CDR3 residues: CASSLEGGSVLTF.

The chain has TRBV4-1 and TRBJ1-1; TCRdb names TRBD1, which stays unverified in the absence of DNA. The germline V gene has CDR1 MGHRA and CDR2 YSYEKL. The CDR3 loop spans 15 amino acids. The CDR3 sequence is CASSRIQGLNTEAFF.

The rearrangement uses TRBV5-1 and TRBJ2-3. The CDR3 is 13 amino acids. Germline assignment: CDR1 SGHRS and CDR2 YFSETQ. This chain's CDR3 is CASSLLTTDTQYF. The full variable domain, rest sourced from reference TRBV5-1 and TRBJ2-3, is KAGVTQTPRYLIKTRGQQVTLSCSPISGHRSVSWYQQTPGQGLQFLFEYFSETQRNKGNFPGRFSGRQFSNSRSEMNVSTLELGDSALYLCASSLLTTDTQYFGPGTRLTVL.

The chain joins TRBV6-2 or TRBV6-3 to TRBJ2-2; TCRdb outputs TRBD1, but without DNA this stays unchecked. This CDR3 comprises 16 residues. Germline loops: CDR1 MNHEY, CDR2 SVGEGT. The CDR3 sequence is CASRLPDPRVTGELFF.

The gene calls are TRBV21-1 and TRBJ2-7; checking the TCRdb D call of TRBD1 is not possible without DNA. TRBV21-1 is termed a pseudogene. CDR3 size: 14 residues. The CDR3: CASSSEGEPYEQYF.

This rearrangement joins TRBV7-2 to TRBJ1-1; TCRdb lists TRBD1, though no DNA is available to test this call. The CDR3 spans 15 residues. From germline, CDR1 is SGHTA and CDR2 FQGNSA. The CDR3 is CASSQNRGGNTEAFF.

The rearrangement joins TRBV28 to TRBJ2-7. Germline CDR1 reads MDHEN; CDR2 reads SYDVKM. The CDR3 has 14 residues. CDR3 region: CASSLGVYSYEQYF.

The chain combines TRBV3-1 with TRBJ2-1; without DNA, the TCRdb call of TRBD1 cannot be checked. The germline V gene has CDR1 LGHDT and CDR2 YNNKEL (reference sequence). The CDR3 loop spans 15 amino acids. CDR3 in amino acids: CASSQAPESSNEQFF.

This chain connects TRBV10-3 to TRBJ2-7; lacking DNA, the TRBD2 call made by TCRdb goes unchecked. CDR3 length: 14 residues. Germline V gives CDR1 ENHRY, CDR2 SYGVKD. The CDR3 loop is CAINSLGGGYEQYF.

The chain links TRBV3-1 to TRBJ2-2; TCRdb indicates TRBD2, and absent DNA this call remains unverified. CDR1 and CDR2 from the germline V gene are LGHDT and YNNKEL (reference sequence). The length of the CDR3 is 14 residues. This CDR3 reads CASSPLANTGELFF.

This CDR3 is CASSRRTGWETEAFF. The chain joins TRBV28 to TRBJ1-1; the D gene TCRdb calls, TRBD1, cannot be checked with no DNA. This CDR3 spans 15 amino acids. The germline V gene has CDR1 MDHEN and CDR2 SYDVKM.

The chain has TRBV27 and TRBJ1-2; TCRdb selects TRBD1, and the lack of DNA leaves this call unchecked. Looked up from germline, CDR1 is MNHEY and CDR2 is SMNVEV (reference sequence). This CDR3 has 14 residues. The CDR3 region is CASSLVQGNYGYTF.